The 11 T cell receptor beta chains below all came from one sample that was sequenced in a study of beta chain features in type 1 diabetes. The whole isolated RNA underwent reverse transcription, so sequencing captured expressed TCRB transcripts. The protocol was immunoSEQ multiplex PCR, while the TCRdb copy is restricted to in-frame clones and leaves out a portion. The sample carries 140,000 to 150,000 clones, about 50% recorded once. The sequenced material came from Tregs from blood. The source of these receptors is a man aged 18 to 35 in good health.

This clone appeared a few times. The CDR3 loop reads CASIGRREPLHF. Written as DNA, the CDR3 is TGTGCCAGCATTGGACGGAGGGAGCCCCTCCACTTT. The V gene is TRBV11-2, the J gene TRBJ1-6, with D hard to call. The V gene's germline CDR1 is SGHAT and CDR2 FQNNGV. This CDR3 is built from 12 residues. V was cut by 7 bases and J by 13 bases, with 14 bases left in between.

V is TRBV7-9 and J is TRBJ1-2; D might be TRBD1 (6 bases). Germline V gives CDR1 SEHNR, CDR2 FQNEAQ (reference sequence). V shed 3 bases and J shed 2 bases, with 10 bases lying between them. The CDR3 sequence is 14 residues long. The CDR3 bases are TGTGCCAGCAGCTTTTTTACAGGGAACTATGGCTACACCTTC. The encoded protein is CASSFFTGNYGYTF.

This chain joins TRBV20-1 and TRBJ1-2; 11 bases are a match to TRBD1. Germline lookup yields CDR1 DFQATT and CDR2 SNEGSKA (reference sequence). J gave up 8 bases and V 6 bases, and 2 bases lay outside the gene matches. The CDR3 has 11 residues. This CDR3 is CSAGQGGGYTF. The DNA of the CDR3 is TGCAGTGCGGGACAGGGGGGAGGCTACACCTTC.

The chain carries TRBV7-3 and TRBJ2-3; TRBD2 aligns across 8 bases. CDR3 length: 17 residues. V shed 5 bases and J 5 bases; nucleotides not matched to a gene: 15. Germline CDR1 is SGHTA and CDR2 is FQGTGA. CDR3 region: CASSPSTSGLKGDTQYF. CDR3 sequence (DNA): TGTGCCAGCAGCCCCTCTACTAGCGGACTAAAGGGAGATACGCAGTATTTT.

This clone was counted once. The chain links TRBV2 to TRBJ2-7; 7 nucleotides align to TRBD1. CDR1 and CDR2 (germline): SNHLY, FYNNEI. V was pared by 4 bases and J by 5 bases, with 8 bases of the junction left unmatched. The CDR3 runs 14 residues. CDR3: CASSARTGPNEQYF. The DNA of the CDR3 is TGTGCCAGCAGTGCTAGGACAGGTCCCAACGAGCAGTACTTC. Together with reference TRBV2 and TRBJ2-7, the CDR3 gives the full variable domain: EPEVTQTPSHQVTQMGQEVILRCVPISNHLYFYWYRQILGQKVEFLVSFYNNEISEKSEIFDDQFSVERPDGSNFTLKIRSTKLEDSAMYFCASSARTGPNEQYFGPGTRLTVT.

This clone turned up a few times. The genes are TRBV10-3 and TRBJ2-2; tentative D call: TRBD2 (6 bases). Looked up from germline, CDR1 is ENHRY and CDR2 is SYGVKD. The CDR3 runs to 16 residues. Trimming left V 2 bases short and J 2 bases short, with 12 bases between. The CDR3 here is CAISEQGGFNTGELFF. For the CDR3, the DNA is TGTGCCATCAGTGAGCAGGGAGGATTTAACACCGGGGAGCTGTTTTTT.

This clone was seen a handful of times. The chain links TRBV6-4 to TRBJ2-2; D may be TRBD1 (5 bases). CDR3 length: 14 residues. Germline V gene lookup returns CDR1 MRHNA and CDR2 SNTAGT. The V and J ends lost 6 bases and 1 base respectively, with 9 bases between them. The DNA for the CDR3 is TGTGCCAGCAGAAGGGGTAGGAACACCGGGGAGCTGTTTTTT. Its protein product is CASRRGRNTGELFF.

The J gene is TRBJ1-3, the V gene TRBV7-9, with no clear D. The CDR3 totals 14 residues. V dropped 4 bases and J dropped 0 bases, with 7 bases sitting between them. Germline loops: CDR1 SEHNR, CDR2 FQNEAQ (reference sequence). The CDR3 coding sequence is TGTGCCAGCAGCTACGGCGGCTCTGGAAACACCATATATTTT. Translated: CASSYGGSGNTIYF.

In DNA, the CDR3 is TGTGCCAGCAGTTTATCGACCAATCGCGGGTGGGGGGGCAGGCCCTACGAGCAGTACTTC. It is translated as CASSLSTNRGWGGRPYEQYF. This chain uses TRBV27 with TRBJ2-7, with D possibly TRBD2 on 7 matching bases. V was pared by 0 bases and J by 2 bases, with 26 bases between. The CDR3 runs 20 residues. Looked up from germline, CDR1 is MNHEY and CDR2 is SMNVEV (reference sequence).

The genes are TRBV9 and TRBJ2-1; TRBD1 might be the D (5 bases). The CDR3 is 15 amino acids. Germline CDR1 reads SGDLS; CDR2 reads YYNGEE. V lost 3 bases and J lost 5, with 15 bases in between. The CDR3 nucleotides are TGTGCCAGCAGCGATGCAGGGTGGTCGGACAATGAGCAGTTCTTC. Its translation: CASSDAGWSDNEQFF.

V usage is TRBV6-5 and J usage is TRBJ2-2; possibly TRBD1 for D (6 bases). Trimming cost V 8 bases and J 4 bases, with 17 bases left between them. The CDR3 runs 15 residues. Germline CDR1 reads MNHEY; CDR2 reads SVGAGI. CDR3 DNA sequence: TGTGCCAGCCGTACACAGGGTTTCCTCACCGGGGAGCTGTTTTTT. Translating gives CASRTQGFLTGELFF.